A single sample gave rise to the 25 T cell receptor beta chains below, sequenced in a study of OX40 agonist ivuxolimab in advanced cancers. The repertoire was sequenced with immunoSEQ multiplex PCR; TCRdb's copy has only in-frame clones and lacks some. The data contain about 53,000 clones, more than 70% of them singletons. Source: CD4+ or CD8+ T cells sorted from blood, taken in a trial of the OX40 agonist ivuxolimab. All receptors come from an adult with an advanced solid tumor such as melanoma, head and neck, liver or kidney cancer.

This clone was counted a single time. The rearrangement joins TRBV6-5 to TRBJ1-2; D remains unclear. CDR1 is MNHEY and CDR2 is SVGAGI in the germline V gene. Trimming shortened V by 5 bases and J by 8 bases, and 18 bases separated the two germline ends. The CDR3 is 14 amino acids. CDR3 region: CASSPTPEGGGYTF. The CDR3 nucleotides read TGTGCCAGCAGTCCGACCCCCGAGGGAGGCGGCTACACCTTC.

CDR3 in amino acids: CASSFFGGDSTEAFF. CDR3 nucleotides: TGTGCCAGCAGCTTCTTTGGGGGGGATAGCACTGAAGCTTTCTTT. The V gene is TRBV5-4, the J gene TRBJ1-1, with D perhaps TRBD1 (5 bases). Trimming pared 2 bases from V and 4 bases from J, leaving 15 bases between. This CDR3 has 15 amino acids. From germline, CDR1 is SGHNT and CDR2 YYREEE (reference sequence).

The gene calls are TRBV5-5 and TRBJ1-4; D may be TRBD1 (5 bases). The germline CDR1 and CDR2 sequences are SGHKS and YYEKEE (reference sequence). The ends were cut back, 0 bases at V and 7 bases at J, with 13 bases in the middle. The CDR3 is 15 amino acids. The CDR3 DNA reads as TGTGCCAGCAGCTTGGCCGGGGGGAGTGGTGAAAAACTGTTTTTT. Its translation: CASSLAGGSGEKLFF.

The chain carries TRBV19 and TRBJ2-5, with D tentatively TRBD1 (6 bases). The germline V and J ends were trimmed by 11 bases and 0 bases, with 13 bases remaining between them. This CDR3 is built from 13 residues. CDR1 is LNHDA and CDR2 is SQIVND in the germline V gene (reference sequence). The DNA for the CDR3 is TGTGCCTCAACCCGGACAGACCAAGAGACCCAGTACTTC. Translation: CASTRTDQETQYF.

The DNA for the CDR3 is TGTGCCAGCAGCCAAGTTTCAGAACATGAGCAGTTCTTC. Translating gives CASSQVSEHEQFF. The rearrangement uses TRBV4-2 and TRBJ2-1; D is unclear. This CDR3 has 13 amino acids. Germline CDR1 LGHNA, CDR2 YNFKEQ. V was cut by 1 base and J by 8 bases, with 9 bases left in between.

The CDR3 DNA sequence: TGTGCCAGCAGTTACCAGGAAGGGGCCAACGTCCTGACTTTC. This translates into CASSYQEGANVLTF. This sequence joins TRBV6-6 and TRBJ2-6; no definite D call. Germline-derived CDR1 and CDR2 are MNHNY and SVGAGI (reference sequence). The V end lost 2 bases, the J end lost 4 bases, and 6 bases lay between the germline ends. The CDR3 runs to 14 residues.

This chain connects TRBV4-2 to TRBJ1-5; 9 bases are a match to TRBD1. V shed 6 bases and J 6 bases; nucleotides not matched to a gene: 9. Germline assignment: CDR1 LGHNA and CDR2 YNFKEQ. This CDR3 has 15 residues. The CDR3: CASSSDRGTRQPQHF. The CDR3 DNA reads TGTGCCAGCAGTTCCGACAGGGGGACCCGTCAGCCCCAGCATTTT.

The V and J genes are TRBV2 and TRBJ1-5, with D perhaps TRBD1 (6 bases). The V end lost 7 bases, the J end lost 6 bases, and 13 bases lay between the germline ends. Germline loops: CDR1 SNHLY, CDR2 FYNNEI. The CDR3 length is 13 residues. In nucleotides, the CDR3 is TGTGCCAGCACTTCACAGGGAGGTCAGCCCCAGCATTTT. Protein sequence: CASTSQGGQPQHF.

Concerning this clone itself: An end of the junction does not agree with germline; a read error may underlie this. The V and J genes are TRBV7-7 and TRBJ2-1; D unclear. CDR1 and CDR2 from the germline V gene are SSHAT and FNYEAQ (reference sequence). This CDR3 is built from 14 residues. In DNA form, the CDR3 reads TGTGCTAGCAGCTTAAGCACGGTAGCCAATGAGCAGTTCTTC. Its protein product is CASSLSTVANEQFF.

This chain links TRBV30 with TRBJ1-3; D not resolved. This CDR3 comprises 12 residues. V was shortened by 3 bases and J by 0 bases, with 3 bases between the two germline ends. From germline, CDR1 is GTSNPN and CDR2 SVGIG (reference sequence). The CDR3 DNA is TGTGCCTGGAGAGACTCTGGAAACACCATATATTTT. Translation: CAWRDSGNTIYF.

The sample holds one count of this clone. V is TRBV18 and J is TRBJ2-3; 7 bases agree with TRBD2. V dropped 3 bases and J dropped 12; count of bases not matched to a gene: 3. Germline V CDR1 and CDR2: KGHSH, LQKENI. This CDR3 is 11 amino acids long. The CDR3 coding sequence is TGTGCCAGCTCACCCGGGGACTACCAGTATTTT. It yields the protein CASSPGDYQYF.

Written as DNA, the CDR3 is TGTGCCAGCAGCTCCCAGGTGCGAGACAATGAGCAGTTCTTC. It codes for CASSSQVRDNEQFF. The J gene is TRBJ2-1, the V gene TRBV21-1; TRBD1, as called in the table, went unchecked against the DNA. TRBV21-1 has pseudogene status. The CDR3 has 14 amino acids.

The CDR3, as DNA: TGTGCCAGCAGTAGCGGGAGTGGGATCGTAAATACGCAGTATTTT. It codes for CASSSGSGIVNTQYF. This chain links TRBV2 with TRBJ2-3; 8 bases agree with TRBD2. In germline, CDR1 is SNHLY, CDR2 FYNNEI. The CDR3 extends over 15 amino acids. V lost 5 bases, J lost 7 bases, and 11 bases stayed unmatched.

In this sample, this clone is medium-sized. V is TRBV29-1 and J is TRBJ1-1, with D perhaps matching TRBD1 (6 bases). The germline V gene has CDR1 SQVTM and CDR2 ANQGSEA. CDR3 size: 12 residues. V was trimmed by 6 bases and J by 5 bases, leaving 13 bases between them. CDR3 sequence reads: CSVLPTGTEAFF. In nucleotides, the CDR3 is TGCAGCGTACTCCCTACAGGGACTGAAGCTTTCTTT. The full variable domain, rest sourced from reference TRBV29-1 and TRBJ1-1, is SAVISQKPSRDICQRGTSLTIQCQVDSQVTMMFWYRQQPGQSLTLIATANQGSEATYESGFVIDKFPISRPNLTFSTLTVSNMSPEDSSIYLCSVLPTGTEAFFGQGTRLTVV.

This rearrangement joins TRBV27 to TRBJ2-4; 12 bases are a match to TRBD2. The germline gives CDR1 MNHEY, CDR2 SMNVEV (reference sequence). The CDR3 contains 18 residues. The V segment lost 0 bases and the J segment 1 base; nucleotides outside the gene matches: 4. DNA of the CDR3: TGTGCCAGCAGTTTATCTCCCACTAGCGGGAGGGCCAAAAACATTCAGTACTTC. This translates into CASSLSPTSGRAKNIQYF.

The rearrangement joins TRBV7-2 to TRBJ1-2; weak D call: TRBD1 (5 bases). V was shortened by 4 bases and J by 2 bases, with 11 bases between the two germline ends. Germline lookup yields CDR1 SGHTA and CDR2 FQGNSA. The CDR3 has 14 residues. The chain's CDR3 is CASSSGGGNYGYTF. The CDR3 region has the DNA TGTGCCAGCAGCTCTGGGGGGGGAAACTATGGCTACACCTTC.

The chain uses TRBV27 and TRBJ2-7, with 8 positions matching TRBD1. The CDR3 is made up of 15 amino acids. Germline CDR1 MNHEY, CDR2 SMNVEV (reference sequence). J gave up 0 bases and V 1 base, and 2 bases lay outside the gene matches. This CDR3 reads CASSLLGQGSYEQYF. CDR3 coding DNA: TGTGCCAGCAGTTTATTAGGACAGGGCTCCTACGAGCAGTACTTC.

In its sample, this clone was seen once. V and J are TRBV7-7 and TRBJ1-6; 8 nucleotides align to TRBD1. From germline, CDR1 is SSHAT and CDR2 FNYEAQ (reference sequence). CDR3 size: 16 residues. The CDR3 region is CASHESTGDDNSPLHF. The CDR3 DNA reads as TGTGCTAGTCACGAGTCGACAGGGGACGATAATTCACCCCTCCACTTT. Combining the CDR3 with reference TRBV7-7 and TRBJ1-6 gives the whole variable domain GAGVSQSPRYKVTKRGQDVTLRCDPISSHATLYWYQQALGQGPEFLTYFNYEAQPDKSGLPSDRFSAERPEGSISTLTIQRTEQRDSAMYRCASHESTGDDNSPLHFGNGTRLTVT.

The CDR3 protein is CASSYSQGSNQPQHF. CDR3 nucleotide sequence: TGTGCCAGCAGTTACTCGCAGGGTAGCAATCAGCCCCAGCATTTT. This sequence joins TRBV6-5 and TRBJ1-5; D is perhaps TRBD1 (5 bases). The V gene lost 0 bases and the J gene lost 0 bases, with 6 bases spanning the gap. CDR3 length: 15 residues. Germline assignment: CDR1 MNHEY and CDR2 SVGAGI.

The V call is TRBV18, the J call TRBJ1-2, with D maybe TRBD1 (6 bases). The CDR3 consists of 16 residues. CDR1 and CDR2 from the germline V gene are KGHSH and LQKENI. The ends were cut back, 0 bases at V and 2 bases at J, with 13 bases in the middle. The CDR3 region has the DNA TGTGCCAGCTCACCACCGAGTCTGGGGGCAAACTATGGCTACACCTTC. It codes for CASSPPSLGANYGYTF.

The chain is built from TRBV7-3 and TRBJ1-1, with unresolved D. V lost 5 bases and J 4 bases, leaving 8 bases between the germline ends. The V gene's germline CDR1 is SGHTA and CDR2 FQGTGA. The CDR3 covers 12 residues. CDR3 in DNA: TGTGCCAGCAGCGACCGTTTCACTGAAGCTTTCTTT. This translates into CASSDRFTEAFF.

The chain links TRBV9 to TRBJ2-1, with D unresolved. Germline V gives CDR1 SGDLS, CDR2 YYNGEE. Trimming pared 0 bases from V and 4 bases from J, leaving 5 bases between. The CDR3 contains 13 residues. CDR3 sequence: CASSVASYNEQFF. CDR3 DNA sequence: TGTGCCAGCAGCGTAGCCAGTTACAATGAGCAGTTCTTC.

The CDR3 spells CASSSTSGQYGYTF. The CDR3 coding sequence is TGTGCCAGCAGCTCCACCTCAGGGCAGTATGGCTACACCTTC. The chain uses TRBV7-2 and TRBJ1-2, with D possibly TRBD1 on 5 matching bases. Trimming stripped 4 bases from V and 5 bases from J, with 14 bases between. The CDR3 totals 14 residues. Germline CDR1 is SGHTA and CDR2 is FQGNSA.

Note on this clone: Other nucleotide sequences in the sample specify the same CDR3. CDR3 protein: CASSLEASGEQYF. The CDR3 DNA reads TGTGCCAGCAGCTTGGAGGCATCCGGGGAGCAGTACTTC. V is TRBV5-4 and J is TRBJ2-7; D not certain. Germline V gene sequence: CDR1 SGHNT, CDR2 YYREEE (reference sequence). The CDR3 totals 13 residues. V lost 0 bases and J lost 7, with 11 bases in between.

This chain joins TRBV2 and TRBJ1-1; D is ambiguous. The CDR3 length is 13 residues. The V end lost 6 bases, the J end lost 8 bases, and 16 bases lay between the germline ends. CDR1 SNHLY and CDR2 FYNNEI come from the germline V gene. The chain's CDR3 is CASRVGSAGEAFF. The CDR3 DNA follows: TGTGCCAGCAGGGTCGGGTCGGCAGGCGAAGCTTTCTTT. Using reference TRBV2 and TRBJ1-1 for the parts outside the CDR3, the full variable domain is EPEVTQTPSHQVTQMGQEVILRCVPISNHLYFYWYRQILGQKVEFLVSFYNNEISEKSEIFDDQFSVERPDGSNFTLKIRSTKLEDSAMYFCASRVGSAGEAFFGQGTRLTVV.